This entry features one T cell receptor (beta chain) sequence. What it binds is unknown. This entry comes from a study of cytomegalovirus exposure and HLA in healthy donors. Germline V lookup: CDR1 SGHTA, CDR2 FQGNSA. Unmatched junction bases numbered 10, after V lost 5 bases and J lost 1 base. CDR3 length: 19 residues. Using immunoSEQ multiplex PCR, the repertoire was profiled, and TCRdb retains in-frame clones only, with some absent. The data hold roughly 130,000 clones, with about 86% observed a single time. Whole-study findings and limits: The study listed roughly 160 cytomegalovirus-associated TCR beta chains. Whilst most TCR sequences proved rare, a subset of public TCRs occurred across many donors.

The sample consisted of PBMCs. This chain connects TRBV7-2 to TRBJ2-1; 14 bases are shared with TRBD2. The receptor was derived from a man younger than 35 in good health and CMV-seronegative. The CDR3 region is CASSRGLAGAHGSYNEQFF. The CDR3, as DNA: TGTGCCAGCAGCCGGGGACTAGCGGGGGCCCACGGATCCTACAATGAGCAGTTCTTC.